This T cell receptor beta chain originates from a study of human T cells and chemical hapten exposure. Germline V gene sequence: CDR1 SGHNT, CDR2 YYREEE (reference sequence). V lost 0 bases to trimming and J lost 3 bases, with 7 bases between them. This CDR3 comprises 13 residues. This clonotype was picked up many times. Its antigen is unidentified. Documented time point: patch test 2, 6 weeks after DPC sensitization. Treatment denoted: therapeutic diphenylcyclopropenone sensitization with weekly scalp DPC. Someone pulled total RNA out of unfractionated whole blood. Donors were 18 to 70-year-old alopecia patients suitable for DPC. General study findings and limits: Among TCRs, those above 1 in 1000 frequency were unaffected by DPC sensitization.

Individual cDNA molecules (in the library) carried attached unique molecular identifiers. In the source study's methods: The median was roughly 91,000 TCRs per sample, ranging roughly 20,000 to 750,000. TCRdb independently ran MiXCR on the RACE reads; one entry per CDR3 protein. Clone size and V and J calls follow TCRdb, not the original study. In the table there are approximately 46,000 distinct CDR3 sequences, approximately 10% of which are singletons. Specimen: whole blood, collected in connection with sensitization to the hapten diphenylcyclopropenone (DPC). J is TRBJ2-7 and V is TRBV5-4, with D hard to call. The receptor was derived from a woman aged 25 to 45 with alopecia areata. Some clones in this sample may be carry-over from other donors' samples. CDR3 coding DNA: TGTGCCAGCAGCTTGGGGGCCAGCTACGAGCAGTACTTC. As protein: CASSLGASYEQYF.